These 8 T cell receptor beta chains share one sample of origin, sequenced in a study of blood T cell repertoires in COVID-19. Clones were sequenced by immunoSEQ multiplex PCR, and TCRdb holds only the in-frame ones, with some missing. The data show about 200,000 clones, less than 95% seen once. Sequenced input: peripheral blood. These receptors were taken from a man aged 30-40 years with COVID-19, enrolled during active disease.

The genes are TRBV20-1 and TRBJ2-2, with D possibly being TRBD2 (5 bases). The germline V gene encodes CDR1 DFQATT and CDR2 SNEGSKA (reference sequence). Trimming removed 3 bases at V and 4 bases at J, with 9 bases between. The CDR3 is made up of 13 amino acids. Here the CDR3 reads CSASSGFTGELFF. CDR3 nucleotide sequence: TGCAGTGCTAGTTCGGGATTCACCGGGGAGCTGTTTTTT.

This chain connects TRBV4-1 to TRBJ1-6; 7 bases match TRBD1. This CDR3 contains 17 residues. V shed 5 bases and J 9 bases; nucleotides not matched to a gene: 16. The germline V gene has CDR1 MGHRA and CDR2 YSYEKL. CDR3 protein: CASSFRVSGTDPSPLHF. CDR3 nucleotide sequence: TGCGCCAGCAGCTTTCGAGTTTCCGGGACAGACCCTTCACCCCTCCACTTT.

The chain recombines TRBV30 with TRBJ2-7, with D hard to call. The CDR3 spans 14 residues. V lost 0 bases and J lost 5, with 14 bases in between. Germline CDR1 is GTSNPN and CDR2 is SVGIG (reference sequence). CDR3 sequence reads: CAWSVPFELNEQYF. Written as DNA, the CDR3 is TGTGCCTGGAGTGTGCCCTTCGAGCTCAACGAGCAGTACTTC.

CDR3 loop: CASSAGTSETYNEQFF. As DNA, the CDR3 is TGTGCCAGCAGCGCAGGGACATCGGAGACCTACAATGAGCAGTTCTTC. This chain links TRBV7-3 with TRBJ2-1; a possible D gene is TRBD1 (6 bases). Between the trimmed V and J ends, which lost 5 bases and 2 bases, there was a span of 16 bases. Germline V gives CDR1 SGHTA, CDR2 FQGTGA. The CDR3 is 16 residues long.

The chain is built from TRBV5-6 and TRBJ1-2, with D possibly matching TRBD1 (5 bases). The CDR3 has 12 residues. Per germline, CDR1 SGHDT and CDR2 YYEEEE. V was trimmed by 2 bases and J by 8 bases, leaving 10 bases between them. For the CDR3, the DNA is TGTGCCAGCAGCTTCACGGGGGAGGGCTACACCTTC. As protein: CASSFTGEGYTF.

The chain links TRBV19 to TRBJ1-5; possible D gene TRBD1, 5 bases. Germline values: CDR1 LNHDA, CDR2 SQIVND (reference sequence). V was cut by 7 bases and J by 6 bases, with 16 bases left in between. CDR3 size: 14 residues. The CDR3 DNA sequence: TGTGCCAGTAATCCAGGGAGGACGGCTCAGCCCCAGCATTTT. This encodes CASNPGRTAQPQHF.

This chain uses TRBV25-1 with TRBJ2-1; the D gene is possibly TRBD1 (6 bases). Germline V CDR1 and CDR2: MGHDK, SYGVNS. V was shortened by 2 bases and J by 9 bases, with 14 bases between the two germline ends. The CDR3 extends over 14 amino acids. The CDR3 is CASSENSGASEQFF. CDR3 nucleotide sequence: TGTGCCAGCAGTGAAAATTCAGGGGCTAGTGAGCAGTTCTTC.

J is TRBJ1-1 and V is TRBV6-4, with TRBD1 identical over 7 bases. This CDR3 is 13 amino acids long. V lost 5 bases and J lost 10; bases outside the gene matches: 10. Germline V gene sequence: CDR1 MRHNA, CDR2 SNTAGT. The CDR3 here is CASSTTTGAAAFF. In DNA, the CDR3 is TGTGCCAGCAGTACAACCACAGGGGCGGCAGCTTTCTTT.